The TCR beta chain described here comes from a study of CD8 T cells in ankylosing spondylitis. This clonotype has a handful of counts. TCRdb processed the 5' RACE reads anew with MiXCR; each CDR3 protein has one entry. The profile shows 300,000 to 400,000 distinct CDR3 sequences, 20% of them singletons. Material for sequencing was blood, either unsorted or a sorted T cell fraction (not recorded which). The receptor's source is a male donor with ankylosing spondylitis or in good health (not recorded which).

CDR3 DNA sequence: TGCAGCGTAACGCAGGGTATGGGAGATACGCAGTATTTT. As protein: CSVTQGMGDTQYF. This chain connects TRBV29-1 to TRBJ2-3; a weak D match, TRBD1 (5 bases). CDR1 is SQVTM and CDR2 is ANQGSEA in the germline V gene. V shed 6 bases and J shed 5 bases, with 15 bases lying between them. The CDR3 runs to 13 residues.